This paragraph covers one TCR beta chain sequence. Trimming left V 4 bases short and J 2 bases short, with 18 bases between. This CDR3 is built from 15 residues. Germline lookup yields CDR1 SQVTM and CDR2 ANQGSEA. These data come from a study of T cells after yellow fever vaccination. Making TCR cDNA involved 5'RACE template switching, which added UMIs and a universal primer site. TCRdb independently ran MiXCR on the 5' RACE reads; one entry per CDR3 protein. The sample consists of a few hundred thousand distinct CDR3 sequences, about an eighth of them appearing once. This chain links TRBV29-1 with TRBJ2-7; TRBD1 might be the D (6 bases). The material sequenced was CD4+ T cells sorted from PBMCs, taken 45 days after the yellow fever booster vaccination. The sequence was collected from a man aged 25-40 years who received the YFV17D yellow fever vaccine. In DNA, the CDR3 is TGCAGCGTTGCTCAGTTTGGGGACAAAACCTACGAGCAGTACTTC. Translated: CSVAQFGDKTYEQYF.